This record covers a single T cell receptor (beta chain). Sequencing was performed with immunoSEQ multiplex PCR; in TCRdb, only in-frame clones are kept and a portion is missing. The table lists 2 million to 2.5 million clones, 85% to 95% of them singletons, with 0.39% in the top ten. The CDR3 length is 16 residues. The germline V gene has CDR1 LNHDA and CDR2 SQIVND (reference sequence). The V and J ends lost 3 bases and 5 bases, in that order; junction bases with no gene match: 7. The sample is drawn from a study of shared clonotypes between healthy human individuals. Study-level background: The donor pool was made up of two women and a few men aged 18 to 49.

The receptor was derived from a man younger than 35 in good health. Some clones in this sample may be carry-over from other donors' samples. Input material: naive CD4+ T cells from PBMCs. Regarding subset: CD45RA+ positively selected. The chain carries TRBV19 and TRBJ2-5; 12 nucleotides align to TRBD1. This CDR3 reads CASSIYGTGGLETQYF. For the CDR3, the DNA is TGTGCCAGTAGTATTTACGGGACAGGGGGCCTGGAGACCCAGTACTTC.